The present TCR beta chain was sequenced within a study of blood T cell repertoires in COVID-19. Study-level information: COVID-19 samples collected from the United States, Italy and Spain covered acute and convalescent phases. PBMCs, B-cell-depleted T cells, or T cells provided the cDNA or gDNA that made up the material.

Per the germline V gene, CDR1 is MNHEY and CDR2 is SMNVEV (reference sequence). This CDR3 comprises 15 residues. V was clipped by 3 bases and J by 7 bases, with 19 bases between them. Original processing methods: Estimated nucleated cell counts came from reference gene primer amplification. The assay was immunoSEQ multiplex PCR, and TCRdb's table has in-frame clones only and misses some. The V and J calls and the clone size are those of that table, but D and trimming were determined from the DNA. The sample consists of about 130,000 clones, around four fifths of them appearing once. Sample: peripheral blood. The chain employs TRBV27 and TRBJ2-7; D perhaps matches TRBD1 (5 bases). This clonotype was sampled from a man aged 35-49 years with active or convalescent COVID-19. CDR3 DNA: TGTGCCAGCAGTTTCGGGTCAGGGCGGTTATGGGAGCAGTACTTC. Amino acid sequence: CASSFGSGRLWEQYF.